This T cell receptor beta chain was sequenced for a study of preoperative IRX-2 immunotherapy in early breast cancer. Generated by immunoSEQ multiplex PCR, the TCRdb table keeps only in-frame clones and is missing some. The sample yields approximately 100,000 clones, about nine tenths seen once. The treatment here: preoperative locoregional IRX-2 cytokine immunotherapy. Preoperative locoregional IRX-2 cytokine immunotherapy was tested in the phase Ib source study. This TCR derives from a human donor with breast cancer. The sequencing used tumor tissue, collected after IRX-2 immunotherapy.

This chain's CDR3 is CASSDGGGQPQHF. The CDR3, as DNA: TGCGCCAGCAGTGACGGGGGGGGTCAGCCCCAGCATTTT. J is TRBJ1-5 and V is TRBV10-1; D is perhaps TRBD1 (5 bases). V was shortened by 3 bases and J by 6 bases, with 9 bases between the two germline ends. This CDR3 has 13 amino acids. Germline CDR1 and CDR2: WNHNN and SYGVQD (reference sequence).